This is a list of T cell receptor beta chains from one sample in a study of neurological immune-mediated disorders. TCRdb used MiXCR to reprocess the 5' RACE reads, holding one entry per CDR3 protein. The sample has 85,000 to 100,000 distinct CDR3 sequences; roughly 3.5% are singletons. What was sequenced was PBMCs. These receptors all stem from a woman between 18 and 29 years old with multiple sclerosis. Both conserved end residues are part of each CDR3. A D gene is named only where the DNA matches it firmly. Not all rows give a size; the values are once, few, many and, for expanded clones, a class.

V gene	clone size	D gene	J gene	CDR3 length	CDR3 DNA	CDR3 protein
TRBV6-5	many	.	TRBJ1-4	14	TGTGCCAGCAGAGAGGGGGGGTATGCGGAAAAACTGTTTTTT	CASREGGYAEKLFF
TRBV20-1	many	TRBD1	TRBJ2-7	17	TGCAGTGCTAGAGATTCGATTGACGGGACAGGGCCCTACGAGCAGTACTTC	CSARDSIDGTGPYEQYF
TRBV5-1	many	.	TRBJ2-5	15	TGCGCCAGCAGCTTGGTGTTCGGGGAATCGGAGACCCAGTACTTC	CASSLVFGESETQYF
TRBV5-1	many	.	TRBJ1-5	15	TGCGCCAGCAGCTTGGGACAAGGGTGGGATCAGCCCCAGCATTTT	CASSLGQGWDQPQHF
TRBV5-1	many	.	TRBJ2-1	15	TGCGCCAGCAGCTTGGATACGGGGAAAAGGAATGAGCAGTTCTTC	CASSLDTGKRNEQFF
TRBV10-1	many	TRBD1	TRBJ2-3	14	TGCGCCAGCAGTGTAGGACAGGGCACAGATACGCAGTATTTT	CASSVGQGTDTQYF
TRBV29-1	few	.	TRBJ2-5	14	TGCAGCGTTGTAGGCGGGACCTACCAAGAGACCCAGTACTTC	CSVVGGTYQETQYF
TRBV7-2	many	.	TRBJ2-1	15	TGTGCCAGCAGCTTAGTTTGGGCTGACTACAATGAGCAGTTCTTC	CASSLVWADYNEQFF
TRBV29-1	many	TRBD1	TRBJ1-2	12	TGCAGCGTGCCGGGACAGGGGGATGGCTACACCTTC	CSVPGQGDGYTF
TRBV7-2	many	TRBD2	TRBJ2-5	13	TGTGCCAGCAGCCGCGGACTAGTCGAGACCCAGTACTTC	CASSRGLVETQYF
TRBV7-9	many	.	TRBJ2-5	13	TGTGCCAGCAGCTTAGAGGTTTTAGAGACCCAGTACTTC	CASSLEVLETQYF
TRBV10-3	many	.	TRBJ2-5	13	TGTGCCATCACCGAGGGGAGTCAAGAGACCCAGTACTTC	CAITEGSQETQYF
TRBV2	many	.	TRBJ1-1	16	TGTGCCAGCAGTGATTCCCGCGGTCGTCCGGACACTGAAGCTTTCTTT	CASSDSRGRPDTEAFF
TRBV20-1	many	.	TRBJ1-2	14	TGCAGTGCCTTTTGGGGACCGCACGGATATGGCTACACCTTC	CSAFWGPHGYGYTF
TRBV15	few	.	TRBJ2-3	13	TGTGCCACCAGCTTACAGCTAGGGGATACGCAGTATTTT	CATSLQLGDTQYF
TRBV29-1	many	.	TRBJ2-5	14	TGCAGCGTTGAAGACGTTACCACGGGAGAGACCCAGTACTTC	CSVEDVTTGETQYF
TRBV7-9	many	.	TRBJ2-5	17	TGTGCCAGCAGCTTAGTCGGCGGTCTAGAGTACCAAGAGACCCAGTACTTC	CASSLVGGLEYQETQYF
TRBV6-5	.	TRBD2	TRBJ2-7	16	TGTGCCAGCAGTTACGGGACTAGCGGGGGATCCTACGAGCAGTACTTC	CASSYGTSGGSYEQYF
TRBV29-1	many	TRBD2	TRBJ2-1	15	TGCAGCGTTGTAAGTGGGAGGGGTTCCTACAATGAGCAGTTCTTC	CSVVSGRGSYNEQFF
TRBV20-1	many	TRBD1	TRBJ2-7	13	TGCAGTGGCGCGCGGGACAGGGGCCACGAGCAGTACTTC	CSGARDRGHEQYF
TRBV20-1	many	.	TRBJ2-3	15	TGCAGTGCTACTACAGGGATGGGGGACACAGATACGCAGTATTTT	CSATTGMGDTDTQYF
TRBV18	.	.	TRBJ2-5	14	TGTGCCAGCTCACCAGACTCGCGTAGAGAGAACCAGTACTTC	CASSPDSRRENQYF
TRBV11-1	many	.	TRBJ1-2	16	TGTGCCAGCAGCTTAGAACGGACGGGATCTCTCTTTGGCTACACCTTC	CASSLERTGSLFGYTF
TRBV5-5	few	.	TRBJ1-1	14	TGTGCCAGCAGCTTAAGGACTCCGAACACTGAAGCTTTCTTT	CASSLRTPNTEAFF
TRBV16	many	.	TRBJ2-7	16	TGTGCCAGCAGCGGAGGGGGGAACGGGCCTTCCTACGAGCAGTACTTC	CASSGGGNGPSYEQYF
TRBV7-9	medium-sized	.	TRBJ2-1	12	TGTGCCGGGGACCGGGGGCTAAATGAGCAGTTCTTC	CAGDRGLNEQFF
TRBV5-1	many	TRBD1	TRBJ2-1	14	TGCGCCAGCAGCTTGTTGGGACAGGGAAATGAGCAGTTCTTC	CASSLLGQGNEQFF
TRBV9	many	TRBD2	TRBJ2-1	15	TGTGCCAGCAGCTTCGGACTAGCGGGACCCCTGAAGCAGTTCTTC	CASSFGLAGPLKQFF
TRBV10-3	many	TRBD2	TRBJ2-3	20	TGTGCCATCACCAGCGGCGGGGAGCGGGAGGGCCTATTGAGCACAGATACGCAGTATTTT	CAITSGGEREGLLSTDTQYF
TRBV15	many	.	TRBJ1-1	15	TGTGCCACCAGCAGAGAGGCGTTGGGACATGGTGCAGCTTTCTTT	CATSREALGHGAAFF
TRBV7-6	few	.	TRBJ1-1	15	TGTGCCAGCAGCATAAAGGGGAGGGTCGGCACTGAAGCTTTCTTT	CASSIKGRVGTEAFF
TRBV12-3/TRBV12-4	many	.	TRBJ1-5	13	TGTGCCAGCAGCCGGGGAAGCAATCAGCCCCAGCATTTT	CASSRGSNQPQHF
TRBV18	.	.	TRBJ1-2	13	TGTGCCAGCTCACTCGACCTTTACTATGGCTACACCTTC	CASSLDLYYGYTF
TRBV20-1	many	.	TRBJ1-2	13	TGCAGTGCTCCCTCTACCGGATTCTATGGCTACACCTTC	CSAPSTGFYGYTF
TRBV24-1	.	.	TRBJ2-1	14	TGTGCCACCAGTGATTCACAGGGTCGGAATGAGCAGTTCTTC	CATSDSQGRNEQFF
TRBV7-2	many	TRBD2	TRBJ2-7	17	TGTGCCAGCAGCTCCGGACTAGCGGGAGTGGGCTCCTACGAGCAGTACTTC	CASSSGLAGVGSYEQYF
TRBV5-1	many	.	TRBJ1-2	13	TGCGCCAGCAGCTTGGTTGGACAGCATGGCTACACCTTC	CASSLVGQHGYTF
TRBV12-3/TRBV12-4	many	.	TRBJ2-6	13	TGTGCCAGCAGTTTGAGCCGGGCCAACGTCCTGACTTTC	CASSLSRANVLTF
TRBV7-2	many	TRBD2	TRBJ2-3	15	TGTGCCAGCAGCTGGACTAGCGGGAGGGGGAATACGCAGTATTTT	CASSWTSGRGNTQYF
TRBV20-1	many	.	TRBJ2-3	12	TGCAGTCCAAGAGCGGCGTTTGATACGCAGTATTTT	CSPRAAFDTQYF
TRBV5-1	many	.	TRBJ2-5	15	TGCGCCAGCAGCGCCCGACTAGTTTCCGGAGAGACCCAGTACTTC	CASSARLVSGETQYF
TRBV20-1	many	TRBD2	TRBJ2-3	15	TGCAGTGCTAGGGTAGGGACTAGCGGAACAGATACGCAGTATTTT	CSARVGTSGTDTQYF
TRBV7-2	few	.	TRBJ2-5	13	TGTGCCAGCAGCTGGGTAGAGCGCGAGACCCAGTACTTC	CASSWVERETQYF
TRBV11-2	many	.	TRBJ1-1	17	TGTGCCAGCACCAAAGAAAGACTAGTTTTATTGAACACTGAAGCTTTCTTT	CASTKERLVLLNTEAFF
TRBV7-9	many	TRBD1	TRBJ2-7	15	TGTGCCAGCAGTTCGCCTGCCAGGGGGAGCTACGAGCAGTACTTC	CASSSPARGSYEQYF
TRBV20-1	many	.	TRBJ2-3	14	TGCAGTGTTAGGAGTCCAGACCGCACAGATACGCAGTATTTT	CSVRSPDRTDTQYF
TRBV6-5	many	.	TRBJ2-7	12	TGTGCCAGCAGTAGAGGGGTCAACGAGCAGTACTTC	CASSRGVNEQYF
TRBV7-9	many	TRBD1	TRBJ2-7	16	TGTGCCAGCAGCCCCCTCCGGGACAGGGGGACCTACGAGCAGTACTTC	CASSPLRDRGTYEQYF
TRBV5-1	.	.	TRBJ2-1	13	TGCGCCAGCAGCCAGGGACTGGAGGATGAGCAGTTCTTC	CASSQGLEDEQFF
TRBV5-1	many	TRBD1	TRBJ1-3	16	TGCGCCAGCAGCCTAGCCGGGACAGCTTTTGGAAACACCATATATTTT	CASSLAGTAFGNTIYF
TRBV28	many	.	TRBJ1-2	17	TGTGCCACAGACCTCGGCGGGGGGCGTCCAGGGGTCTATGGCTACACCTTC	CATDLGGGRPGVYGYTF
TRBV11-2	many	.	TRBJ1-3	17	TGTGCCAGCAGCTTGGTTTTGGCAGGACTCTCTGGAAACACCATATATTTT	CASSLVLAGLSGNTIYF
TRBV29-1	many	.	TRBJ1-1	14	TGCAGCGCCTCGGGAGGGGCCGCATGGACTGAAGCTTTCTTT	CSASGGAAWTEAFF